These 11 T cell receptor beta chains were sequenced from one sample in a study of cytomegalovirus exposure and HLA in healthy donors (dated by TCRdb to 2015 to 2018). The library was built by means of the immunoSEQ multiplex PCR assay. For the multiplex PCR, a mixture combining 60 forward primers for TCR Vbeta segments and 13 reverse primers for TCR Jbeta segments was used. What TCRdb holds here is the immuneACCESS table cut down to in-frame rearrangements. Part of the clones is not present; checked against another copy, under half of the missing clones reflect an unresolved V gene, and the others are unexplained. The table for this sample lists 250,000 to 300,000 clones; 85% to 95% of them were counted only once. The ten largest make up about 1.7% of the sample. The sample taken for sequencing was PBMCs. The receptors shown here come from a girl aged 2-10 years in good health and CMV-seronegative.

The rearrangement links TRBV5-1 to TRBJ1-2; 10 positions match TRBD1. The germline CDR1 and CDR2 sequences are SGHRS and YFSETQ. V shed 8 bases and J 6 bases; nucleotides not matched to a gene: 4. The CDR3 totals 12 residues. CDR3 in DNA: TGCGCCAGTATGGGGACAGGGGATGGCTACACCTTC. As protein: CASMGTGDGYTF.

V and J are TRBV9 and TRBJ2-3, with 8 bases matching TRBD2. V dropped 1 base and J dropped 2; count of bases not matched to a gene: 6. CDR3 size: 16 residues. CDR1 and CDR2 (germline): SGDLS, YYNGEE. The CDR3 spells CASSVPRGGNTDTQYF. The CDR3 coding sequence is TGTGCCAGCAGCGTACCCCGCGGGGGGAACACAGATACGCAGTATTTT.

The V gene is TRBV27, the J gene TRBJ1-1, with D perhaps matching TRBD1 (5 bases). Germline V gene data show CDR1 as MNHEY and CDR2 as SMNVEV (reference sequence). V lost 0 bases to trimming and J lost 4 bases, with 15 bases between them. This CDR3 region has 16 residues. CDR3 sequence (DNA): TGTGCCAGCAGTTTATCTTGGAACTCAGGGTCCACTGAAGCTTTCTTT. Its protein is CASSLSWNSGSTEAFF.

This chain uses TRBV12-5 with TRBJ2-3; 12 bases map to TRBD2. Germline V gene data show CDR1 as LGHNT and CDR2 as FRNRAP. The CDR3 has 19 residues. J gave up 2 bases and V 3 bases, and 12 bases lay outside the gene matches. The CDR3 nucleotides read TGTGCTAGTGGTTTCCAAGCCTCAACTAGCGGGGGGACCACAGATACGCAGTATTTT. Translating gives CASGFQASTSGGTTDTQYF.

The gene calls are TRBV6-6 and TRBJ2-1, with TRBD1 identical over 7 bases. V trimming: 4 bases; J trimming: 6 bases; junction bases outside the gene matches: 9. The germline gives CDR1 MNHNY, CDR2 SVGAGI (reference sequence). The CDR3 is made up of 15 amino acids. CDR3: CASSSQTGTGNEQFF. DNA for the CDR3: TGTGCCAGCAGTTCACAGACAGGGACGGGCAATGAGCAGTTCTTC.

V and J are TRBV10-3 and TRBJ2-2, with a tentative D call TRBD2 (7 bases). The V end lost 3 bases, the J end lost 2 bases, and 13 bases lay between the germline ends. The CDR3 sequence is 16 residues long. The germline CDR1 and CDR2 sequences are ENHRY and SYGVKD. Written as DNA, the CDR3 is TGTGCCATCAGTGAAACGGGCGGGGGCAACACCGGGGAGCTGTTTTTT. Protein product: CAISETGGGNTGELFF.

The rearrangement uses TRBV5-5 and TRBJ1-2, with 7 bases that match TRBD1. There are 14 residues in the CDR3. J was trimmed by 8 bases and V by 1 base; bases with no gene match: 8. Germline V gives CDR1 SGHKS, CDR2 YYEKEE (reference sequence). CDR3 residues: CASSLQQGPWGYTF. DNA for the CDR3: TGTGCCAGCAGCTTGCAACAGGGGCCTTGGGGCTACACCTTC. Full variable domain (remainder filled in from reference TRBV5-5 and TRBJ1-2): DAGVTQSPTHLIKTRGQQVTLRCSPISGHKSVSWYQQVLGQGPQFIFQYYEKEERGRGNFPDRFSARQFPNYSSELNVNALLLGDSALYLCASSLQQGPWGYTFGSGTRLTVV.

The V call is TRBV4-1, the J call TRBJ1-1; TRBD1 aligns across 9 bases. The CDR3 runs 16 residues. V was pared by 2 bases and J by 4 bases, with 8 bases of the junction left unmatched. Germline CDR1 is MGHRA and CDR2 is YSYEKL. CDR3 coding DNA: TGCGCCAGCAGCCAATCCCTGGGACAGGGACTCACTGAAGCTTTCTTT. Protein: CASSQSLGQGLTEAFF.

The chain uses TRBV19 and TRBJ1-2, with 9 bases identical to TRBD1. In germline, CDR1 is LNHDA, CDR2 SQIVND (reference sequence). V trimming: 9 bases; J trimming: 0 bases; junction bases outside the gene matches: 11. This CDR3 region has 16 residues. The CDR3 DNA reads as TGTGCCAGCCTAAACAGGGGGCGCGGGACTAACTATGGCTACACCTTC. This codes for CASLNRGRGTNYGYTF. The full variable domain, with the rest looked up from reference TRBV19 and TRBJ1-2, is DGGITQSPKYLFRKEGQNVTLSCEQNLNHDAMYWYRQDPGQGLRLIYYSQIVNDFQKGDIAEGYSVSREKKESFPLTVTSAQKNPTAFYLCASLNRGRGTNYGYTFGSGTRLTVV.

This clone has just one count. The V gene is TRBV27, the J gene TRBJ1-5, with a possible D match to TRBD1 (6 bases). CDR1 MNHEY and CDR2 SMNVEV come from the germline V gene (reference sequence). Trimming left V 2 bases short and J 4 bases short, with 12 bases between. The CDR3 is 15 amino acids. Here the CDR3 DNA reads TGTGCCAGCAGTTTAAATCCAGGGGCAAATCAGCCCCAGCATTTT. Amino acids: CASSLNPGANQPQHF.

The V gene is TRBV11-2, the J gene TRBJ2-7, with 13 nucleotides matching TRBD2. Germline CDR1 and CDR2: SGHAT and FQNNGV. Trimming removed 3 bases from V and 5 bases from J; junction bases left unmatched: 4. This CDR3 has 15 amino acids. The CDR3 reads CASSFRLAGGHEQYF. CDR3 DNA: TGTGCCAGCAGCTTCAGACTAGCGGGAGGCCACGAGCAGTACTTC.